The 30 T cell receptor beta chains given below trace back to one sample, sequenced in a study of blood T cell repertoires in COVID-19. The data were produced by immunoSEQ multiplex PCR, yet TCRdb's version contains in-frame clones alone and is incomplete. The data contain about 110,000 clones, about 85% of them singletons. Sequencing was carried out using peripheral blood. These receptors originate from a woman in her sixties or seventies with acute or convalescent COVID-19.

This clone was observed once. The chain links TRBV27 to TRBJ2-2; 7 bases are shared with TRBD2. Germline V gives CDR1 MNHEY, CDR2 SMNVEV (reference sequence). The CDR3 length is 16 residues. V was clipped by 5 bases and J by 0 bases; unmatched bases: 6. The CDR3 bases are TGTGCCAGCAGTCCTATACTAGCGCCGAACACCGGGGAGCTGTTTTTT. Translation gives CASSPILAPNTGELFF.

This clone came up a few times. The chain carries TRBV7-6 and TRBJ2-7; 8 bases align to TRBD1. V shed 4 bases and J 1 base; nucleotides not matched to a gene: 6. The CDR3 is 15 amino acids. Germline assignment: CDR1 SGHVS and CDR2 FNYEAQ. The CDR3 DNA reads TGTGCCAGCAGCTCCCGGACAGGGCCTTCCTACGAGCAGTACGTC. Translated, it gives CASSSRTGPSYEQYV.

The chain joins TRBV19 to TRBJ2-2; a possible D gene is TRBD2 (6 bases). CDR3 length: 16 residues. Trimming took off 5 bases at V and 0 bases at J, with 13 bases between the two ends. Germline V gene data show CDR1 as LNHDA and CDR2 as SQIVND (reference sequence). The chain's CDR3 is CASSPRGLSNTGELFF. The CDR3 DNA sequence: TGTGCCAGTAGTCCCCGGGGACTCTCGAACACCGGGGAGCTGTTTTTT.

This chain's CDR3 is CASAIPGINEQFF. The CDR3 DNA reads TGTGCCAGCGCCATCCCAGGGATCAATGAGCAGTTCTTC. This rearrangement joins TRBV6-5 to TRBJ2-1; D is perhaps TRBD1 (5 bases). V was cut by 8 bases and J by 6 bases, with 14 bases left in between. The CDR3 loop spans 13 amino acids. Germline V gene lookup returns CDR1 MNHEY and CDR2 SVGAGI.

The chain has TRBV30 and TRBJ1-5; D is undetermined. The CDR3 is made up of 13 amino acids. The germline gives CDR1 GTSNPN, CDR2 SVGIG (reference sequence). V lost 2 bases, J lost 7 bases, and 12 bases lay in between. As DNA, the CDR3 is TGTGCCTGGAGTTACGGGGAGGGCCAGCCCCAGCATTTT. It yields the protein CAWSYGEGQPQHF.

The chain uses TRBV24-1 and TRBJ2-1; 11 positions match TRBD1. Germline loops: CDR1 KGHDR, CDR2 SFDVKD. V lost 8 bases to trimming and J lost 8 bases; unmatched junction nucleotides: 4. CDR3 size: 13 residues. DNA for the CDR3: TGTGCCACCACCGGACAGGGGGCCTATGAGCAGTTCTTC. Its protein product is CATTGQGAYEQFF.

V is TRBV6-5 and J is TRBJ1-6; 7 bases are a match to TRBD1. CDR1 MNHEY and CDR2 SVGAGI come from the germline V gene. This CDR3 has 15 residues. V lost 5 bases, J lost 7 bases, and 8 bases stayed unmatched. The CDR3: CASSNPTGRNSPLHF. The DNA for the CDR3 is TGTGCCAGCAGTAACCCGACAGGGAGGAATTCACCCCTCCACTTT.

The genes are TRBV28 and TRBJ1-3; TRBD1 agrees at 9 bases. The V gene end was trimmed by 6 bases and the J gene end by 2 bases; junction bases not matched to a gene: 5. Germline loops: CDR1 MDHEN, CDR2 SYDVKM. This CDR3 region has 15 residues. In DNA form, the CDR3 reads TGTGCCAGCAGACTTGGGACAGGGACTGGAAACACCATATATTTT. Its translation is CASRLGTGTGNTIYF.

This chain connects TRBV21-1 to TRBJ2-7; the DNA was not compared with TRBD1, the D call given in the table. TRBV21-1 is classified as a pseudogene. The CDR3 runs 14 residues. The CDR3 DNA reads TGTGCCAGCAGCAAACGTCCAGGGGGCACCGAGCAGTACTTC. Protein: CASSKRPGGTEQYF.

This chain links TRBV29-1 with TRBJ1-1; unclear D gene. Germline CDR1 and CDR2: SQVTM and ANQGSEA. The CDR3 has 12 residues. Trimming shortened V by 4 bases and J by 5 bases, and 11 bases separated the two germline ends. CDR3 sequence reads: CSVAGSRTEAFF. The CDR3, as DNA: TGCAGCGTTGCGGGGTCCCGAACTGAAGCTTTCTTT.

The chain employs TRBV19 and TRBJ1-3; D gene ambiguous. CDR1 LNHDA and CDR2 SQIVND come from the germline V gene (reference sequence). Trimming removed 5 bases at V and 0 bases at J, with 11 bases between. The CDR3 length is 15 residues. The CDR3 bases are TGTGCCAGTAGTCCGCGGCCGGTCTCTGGAAACACCATATATTTT. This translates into CASSPRPVSGNTIYF.

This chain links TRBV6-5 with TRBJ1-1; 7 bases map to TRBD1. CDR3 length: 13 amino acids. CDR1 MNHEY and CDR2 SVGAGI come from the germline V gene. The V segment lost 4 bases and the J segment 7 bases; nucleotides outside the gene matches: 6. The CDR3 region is CASSFEGASEAFF. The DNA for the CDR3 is TGTGCCAGCAGTTTCGAGGGGGCGAGTGAAGCTTTCTTT.

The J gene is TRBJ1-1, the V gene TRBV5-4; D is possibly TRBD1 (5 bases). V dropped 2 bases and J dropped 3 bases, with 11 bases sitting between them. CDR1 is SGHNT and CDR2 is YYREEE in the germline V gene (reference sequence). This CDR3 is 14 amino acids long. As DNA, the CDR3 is TGTGCCAGCAGCTTTAAGGGGTTTTACACTGAAGCTTTCTTT. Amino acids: CASSFKGFYTEAFF. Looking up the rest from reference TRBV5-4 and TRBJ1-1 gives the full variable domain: ETGVTQSPTHLIKTRGQQVTLRCSSQSGHNTVSWYQQALGQGPQFIFQYYREEENGRGNFPPRFSGLQFPNYSSELNVNALELDDSALYLCASSFKGFYTEAFFGQGTRLTVV.

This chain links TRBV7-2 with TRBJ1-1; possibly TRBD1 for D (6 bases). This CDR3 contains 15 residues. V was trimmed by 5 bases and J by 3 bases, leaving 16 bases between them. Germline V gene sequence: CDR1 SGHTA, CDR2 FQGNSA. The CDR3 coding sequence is TGTGCCAGCAGCCCCCGACAGGTCGGGCACACTGAAGCTTTCTTT. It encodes CASSPRQVGHTEAFF. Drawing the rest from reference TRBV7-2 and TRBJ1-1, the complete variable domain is GAGVSQSPSNKVTEKGKDVELRCDPISGHTALYWYRQSLGQGLEFLIYFQGNSAPDKSGLPSDRFSAERTGGSVSTLTIQRTQQEDSAVYLCASSPRQVGHTEAFFGQGTRLTVV.

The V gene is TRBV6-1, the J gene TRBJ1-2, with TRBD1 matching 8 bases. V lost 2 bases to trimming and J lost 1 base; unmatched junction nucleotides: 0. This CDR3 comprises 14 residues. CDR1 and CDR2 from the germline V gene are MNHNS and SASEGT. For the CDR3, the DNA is TGTGCCAGCAGTGAAACAGGGGGTAACTATGGCTACACCTTC. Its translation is CASSETGGNYGYTF.

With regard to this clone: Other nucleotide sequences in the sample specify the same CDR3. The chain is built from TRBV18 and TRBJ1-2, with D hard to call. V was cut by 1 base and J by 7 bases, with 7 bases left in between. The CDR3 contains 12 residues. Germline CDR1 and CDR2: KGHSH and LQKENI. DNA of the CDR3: TGTGCCAGCTCACCACGGGAGGGTGGCTACACCTTC. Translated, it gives CASSPREGGYTF.

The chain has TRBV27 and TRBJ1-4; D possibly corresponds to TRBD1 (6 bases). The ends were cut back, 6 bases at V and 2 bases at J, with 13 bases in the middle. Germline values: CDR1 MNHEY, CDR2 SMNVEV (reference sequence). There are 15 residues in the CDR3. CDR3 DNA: TGTGCCAGCAGCGGGGTGGGGGCGACTAATGAAAAACTGTTTTTT. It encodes CASSGVGATNEKLFF. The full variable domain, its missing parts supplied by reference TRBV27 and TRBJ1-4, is EAQVTQNPRYLITVTGKKLTVTCSQNMNHEYMSWYRQDPGLGLRQIYYSMNVEVTDKGDVPEGYKVSRKEKRNFPLILESPSPNQTSLYFCASSGVGATNEKLFFGSGTQLSVL.

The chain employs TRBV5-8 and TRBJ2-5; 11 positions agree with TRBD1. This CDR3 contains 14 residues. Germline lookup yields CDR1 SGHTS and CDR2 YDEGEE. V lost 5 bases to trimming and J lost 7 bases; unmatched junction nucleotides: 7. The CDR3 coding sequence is TGTGCCAGCAGATTCGGGACAGGGGGGGGGACCCAGTACTTC. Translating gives CASRFGTGGGTQYF.

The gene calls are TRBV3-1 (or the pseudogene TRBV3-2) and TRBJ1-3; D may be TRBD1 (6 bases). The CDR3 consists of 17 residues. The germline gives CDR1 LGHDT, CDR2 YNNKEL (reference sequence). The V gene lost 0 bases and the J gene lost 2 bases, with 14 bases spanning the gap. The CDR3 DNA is TGTGCCAGCAGCCAAGATCCCCCCAGGGGAGCTGGAAACACCATATATTTT. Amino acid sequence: CASSQDPPRGAGNTIYF.

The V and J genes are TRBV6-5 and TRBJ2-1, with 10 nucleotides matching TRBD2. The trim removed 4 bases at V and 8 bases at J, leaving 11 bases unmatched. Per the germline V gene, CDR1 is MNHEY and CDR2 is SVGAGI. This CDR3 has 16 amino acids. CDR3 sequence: CASSSKSGTSVYEQFF. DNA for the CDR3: TGTGCCAGCAGTTCCAAATCCGGGACTAGCGTCTATGAGCAGTTCTTC.

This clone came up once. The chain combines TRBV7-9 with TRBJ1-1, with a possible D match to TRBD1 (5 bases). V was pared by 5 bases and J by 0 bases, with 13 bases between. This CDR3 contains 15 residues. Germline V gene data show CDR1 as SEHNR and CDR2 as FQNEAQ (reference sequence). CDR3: CASSDLGVLNTEAFF. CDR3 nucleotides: TGTGCCAGCAGCGACCTAGGGGTACTGAACACTGAAGCTTTCTTT.

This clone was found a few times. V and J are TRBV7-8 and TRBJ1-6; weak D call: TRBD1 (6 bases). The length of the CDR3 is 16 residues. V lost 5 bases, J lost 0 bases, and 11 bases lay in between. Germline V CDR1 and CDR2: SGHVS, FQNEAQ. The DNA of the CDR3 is TGTGCCAGCAGCAAAGGACAGAGCTCCTATAATTCACCCCTCCACTTT. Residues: CASSKGQSSYNSPLHF.

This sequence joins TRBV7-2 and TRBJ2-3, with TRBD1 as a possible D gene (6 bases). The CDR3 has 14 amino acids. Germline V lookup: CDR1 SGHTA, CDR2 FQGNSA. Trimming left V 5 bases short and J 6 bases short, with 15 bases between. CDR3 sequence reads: CASSLRGGVDTQYF. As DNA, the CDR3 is TGTGCCAGCAGCCTCCGAGGGGGAGTGGATACGCAGTATTTT.

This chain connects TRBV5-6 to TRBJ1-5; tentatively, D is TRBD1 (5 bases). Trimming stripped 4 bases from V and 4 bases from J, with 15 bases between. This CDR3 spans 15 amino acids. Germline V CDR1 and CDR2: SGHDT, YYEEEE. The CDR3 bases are TGTGCCAGCAGCACGTGGGAGGGGCCTAATCAGCCCCAGCATTTT. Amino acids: CASSTWEGPNQPQHF.

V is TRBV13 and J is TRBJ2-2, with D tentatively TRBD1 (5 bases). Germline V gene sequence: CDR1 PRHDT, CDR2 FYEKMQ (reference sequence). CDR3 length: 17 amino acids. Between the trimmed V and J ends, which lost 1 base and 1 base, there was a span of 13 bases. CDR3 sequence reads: CASSLVSPGKNTGELFF. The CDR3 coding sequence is TGTGCCAGCAGCTTAGTTTCGCCAGGGAAGAACACCGGGGAGCTGTTTTTT.

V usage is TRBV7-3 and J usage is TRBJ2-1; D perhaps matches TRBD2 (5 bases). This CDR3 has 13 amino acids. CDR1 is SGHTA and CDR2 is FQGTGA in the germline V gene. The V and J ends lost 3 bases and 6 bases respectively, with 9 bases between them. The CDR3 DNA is TGTGCCAGCAGCTTCGAGGAGGCCAATGAGCAGTTCTTC. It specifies CASSFEEANEQFF.

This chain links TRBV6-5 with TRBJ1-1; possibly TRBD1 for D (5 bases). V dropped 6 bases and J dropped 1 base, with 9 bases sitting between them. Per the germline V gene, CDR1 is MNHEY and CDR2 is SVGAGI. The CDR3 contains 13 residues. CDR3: CASRPGQNTEAFF. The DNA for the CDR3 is TGTGCCAGCAGGCCCGGACAGAACACTGAAGCTTTCTTT.

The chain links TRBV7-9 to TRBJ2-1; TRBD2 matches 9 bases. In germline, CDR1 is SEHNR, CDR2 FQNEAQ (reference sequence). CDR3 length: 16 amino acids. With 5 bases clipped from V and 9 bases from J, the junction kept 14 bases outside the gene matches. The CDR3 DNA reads TGTGCCAGCAGCGCCGGCTTGGCTAGCGGGAAGGGTGAGCAGTTCTTC. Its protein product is CASSAGLASGKGEQFF.

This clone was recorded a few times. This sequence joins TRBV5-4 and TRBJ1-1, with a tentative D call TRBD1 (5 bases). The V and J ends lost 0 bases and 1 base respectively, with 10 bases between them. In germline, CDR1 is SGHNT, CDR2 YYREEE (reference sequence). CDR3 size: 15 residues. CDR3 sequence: CASSLDRGWNTEAFF. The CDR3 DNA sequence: TGTGCCAGCAGCTTGGATAGGGGCTGGAACACTGAAGCTTTCTTT.

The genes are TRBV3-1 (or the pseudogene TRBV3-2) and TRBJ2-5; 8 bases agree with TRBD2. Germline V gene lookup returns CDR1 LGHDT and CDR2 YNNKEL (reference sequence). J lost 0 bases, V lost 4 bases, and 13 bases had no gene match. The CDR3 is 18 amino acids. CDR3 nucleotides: TGTGCCAGCAGCCCTTACGCGGGGGGCTCTACGTACCAAGAGACCCAGTACTTC. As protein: CASSPYAGGSTYQETQYF.